The 26 T cell receptor beta chains below come from one sample, sequenced in a study of cytomegalovirus exposure and HLA in healthy donors. The PCR employed 60 Vbeta primers together with 13 Jbeta primers. Sequenced by immunoSEQ multiplex PCR; TCRdb stores in-frame clones only, minus some. The table includes roughly 110,000 clones, under 70% detected once. Material for sequencing was PBMCs. The receptor source for this set is a man aged 25-40 years in good health and CMV-seropositive.

The V and J genes are TRBV7-2 and TRBJ2-7; no reliable D call. V dropped 1 base and J dropped 0 bases, with 13 bases sitting between them. Germline V gives CDR1 SGHTA, CDR2 FQGNSA. The CDR3 is 16 amino acids. This chain's CDR3 is CASSLGGLRSSYEQYV. The CDR3 DNA sequence: TGTGCCAGCAGCTTAGGTGGCTTAAGGAGCTCCTACGAGCAGTACGTC.

V usage is TRBV29-1 and J usage is TRBJ2-1; no reliable D call. Trimming took 3 bases from V and 0 from J, leaving 12 bases between them. The CDR3 is 15 amino acids. Germline V gene data show CDR1 as SQVTM and CDR2 as ANQGSEA. The CDR3 is CSVETDPSSYNEQFF. CDR3 coding DNA: TGCAGCGTTGAGACCGATCCTAGCTCCTACAATGAGCAGTTCTTC.

This clone was found a few times. V is TRBV19 and J is TRBJ1-1; 8 nucleotides agree with TRBD1. Looked up from germline, CDR1 is LNHDA and CDR2 is SQIVND (reference sequence). The CDR3 contains 14 residues. With 5 bases clipped from V and 10 bases from J, the junction kept 12 bases outside the gene matches. CDR3 bases: TGTGCCAGTAGTCCTGCCGCCAGGGGGCTGGCAGCTTTCTTT. It is translated as CASSPAARGLAAFF.

The chain joins TRBV6-1 to TRBJ2-7; D is perhaps TRBD2 (7 bases). Germline V CDR1 and CDR2: MNHNS, SASEGT. This CDR3 contains 12 residues. V dropped 8 bases and J dropped 5 bases, with 13 bases sitting between them. The CDR3 spells CASGGAVDEQYF. Here the CDR3 DNA reads TGTGCCAGCGGGGGGGCCGTAGACGAGCAGTACTTC.

This clone came up once. The J gene is TRBJ2-7, the V gene TRBV11-3, with TRBD2 matching over 7 bases. Per the germline V gene, CDR1 is SGHNT and CDR2 is YENEEA. The CDR3 has 14 amino acids. V shed 5 bases and J 0 bases; nucleotides not matched to a gene: 4. CDR3 residues: CASSPPGGSYEQYF. CDR3 DNA: TGTGCCAGCAGCCCCCCGGGGGGCTCCTACGAGCAGTACTTC.

The CDR3 is CSVSGVLGTEAFF. CDR3 sequence (DNA): TGCAGCGTTTCAGGGGTGTTGGGCACTGAAGCTTTCTTT. The chain employs TRBV29-1 and TRBJ1-1, with D perhaps TRBD1 (6 bases). Trimming left V 5 bases short and J 4 bases short, with 14 bases between. The CDR3 consists of 13 residues. Germline CDR1 SQVTM, CDR2 ANQGSEA.

This clone was picked up one time. The genes are TRBV28 and TRBJ1-3, with unresolved D. Trimming left V 3 bases short and J 4 bases short, with 13 bases between. The CDR3 is 15 amino acids. Germline loops: CDR1 MDHEN, CDR2 SYDVKM. CDR3 DNA sequence: TGTGCCAGCAGTTTGTGGGCGGGTCAGGGAAACACCATATATTTT. Its protein product is CASSLWAGQGNTIYF.

The chain is built from TRBV13 and TRBJ2-7; no clear D gene. With 6 bases removed from V and 7 bases from J, the gap between germline ends came to 13 bases. There are 12 residues in the CDR3. Germline V gene sequence: CDR1 PRHDT, CDR2 FYEKMQ (reference sequence). In nucleotides, the CDR3 is TGTGCCAGCAGTACCTCTTCGCGGGAGCAGTACTTC. Translating it yields CASSTSSREQYF. Drawing the rest from reference TRBV13 and TRBJ2-7, the complete variable domain is AAGVIQSPRHLIKEKRETATLKCYPIPRHDTVYWYQQGPGQDPQFLISFYEKMQSDKGSIPDRFSAQQFSDYHSELNMSSLELGDSALYFCASSTSSREQYFGPGTRLTVT.

The V gene is TRBV9, the J gene TRBJ1-4; D is unresolved. The CDR3 extends over 15 amino acids. Germline lookup yields CDR1 SGDLS and CDR2 YYNGEE. V lost 0 bases and J lost 8, with 14 bases in between. CDR3 amino acids: CASSVGSFAPEKLFF. The DNA for the CDR3 is TGTGCCAGCAGCGTAGGGTCCTTCGCGCCAGAAAAACTGTTTTTT.

This clone turned up a few times. Different DNA sequences within this sample yield the same CDR3. V and J are TRBV2 and TRBJ1-1; 7 nucleotides match TRBD1. V gave up 5 bases and J gave up 1 base; unmatched junction bases: 1. The CDR3 runs to 13 residues. The V gene's germline CDR1 is SNHLY and CDR2 FYNNEI. Here the CDR3 reads CASSQGENTEAFF. The CDR3 nucleotides are TGTGCCAGCAGTCAGGGGGAGAACACTGAAGCTTTCTTT.

The V call is TRBV5-8, the J call TRBJ1-5; TRBD1 might be the D (6 bases). CDR1 SGHTS and CDR2 YDEGEE come from the germline V gene. V lost 4 bases and J lost 9, with 17 bases in between. This CDR3 has 14 amino acids. The CDR3 nucleotides are TGTGCCAGCAGCAACCGGCAGGGGCCCTGGCCCCAGCATTTT. Encoded protein: CASSNRQGPWPQHF.

This clone has a single count. V is TRBV19 and J is TRBJ1-2; tentatively, D is TRBD1 (5 bases). Trimming removed 3 bases at V and 2 bases at J, with 10 bases between. The CDR3 extends over 14 amino acids. Germline V gives CDR1 LNHDA, CDR2 SQIVND (reference sequence). The CDR3 protein is CASSIAQGNYGYTF. The CDR3 coding sequence is TGTGCCAGTAGTATTGCGCAGGGCAACTATGGCTACACCTTC. The full variable domain, completed using reference TRBV19 and TRBJ1-2, is DGGITQSPKYLFRKEGQNVTLSCEQNLNHDAMYWYRQDPGQGLRLIYYSQIVNDFQKGDIAEGYSVSREKKESFPLTVTSAQKNPTAFYLCASSIAQGNYGYTFGSGTRLTVV.

The chain uses TRBV2 and TRBJ2-3, with TRBD2 matching 11 bases. CDR3 size: 16 residues. CDR1 is SNHLY and CDR2 is FYNNEI in the germline V gene. The trim removed 10 bases at V and 1 base at J, leaving 10 bases unmatched. The DNA for the CDR3 is TGTGCCAACCAACGGAGTAGCGGGGGGGGCACAGATACGCAGTATTTT. Protein sequence: CANQRSSGGGTDTQYF. The whole variable domain, remainder taken from reference TRBV2 and TRBJ2-3, is EPEVTQTPSHQVTQMGQEVILRCVPISNHLYFYWYRQILGQKVEFLVSFYNNEISEKSEIFDDQFSVERPDGSNFTLKIRSTKLEDSAMYFCANQRSSGGGTDTQYFGPGTRLTVL.

This chain joins TRBV9 and TRBJ2-1, with 7 positions matching TRBD1. The CDR3 spans 13 residues. The V segment lost 3 bases and the J segment 6 bases; nucleotides outside the gene matches: 3. Germline CDR1 is SGDLS and CDR2 is YYNGEE. CDR3 sequence: CASSGGQINEQFF. The CDR3 coding sequence is TGTGCCAGCAGCGGGGGACAGATCAATGAGCAGTTCTTC.

This clone turned up a few times. The chain combines TRBV5-1 with TRBJ1-1; D perhaps matches TRBD1 (5 bases). Trimming pared 6 bases from V and 3 bases from J, leaving 12 bases between. The CDR3 extends over 13 amino acids. From germline, CDR1 is SGHRS and CDR2 YFSETQ. The CDR3 sequence is CASTSAGDTEAFF. The CDR3 nucleotides are TGCGCCAGCACCTCGGCGGGGGACACTGAAGCTTTCTTT.

This chain links TRBV29-1 with TRBJ1-6; TRBD1 might be the D (6 bases). Trimming left V 5 bases short and J 8 bases short, with 16 bases between. The CDR3 has 14 residues. From germline, CDR1 is SQVTM and CDR2 ANQGSEA. CDR3 nucleotides: TGCAGCGTTCGATACGGGCCAGGGGATTCACCCCTCCACTTT. Translated, it gives CSVRYGPGDSPLHF.

The V gene is TRBV6-1, the J gene TRBJ2-1, with 11 nucleotides matching TRBD2. This CDR3 comprises 15 residues. The germline CDR1 and CDR2 sequences are MNHNS and SASEGT. V shed 5 bases and J 7 bases; nucleotides not matched to a gene: 7. The CDR3: CASSFKTSGVNEQFF. The DNA for the CDR3 is TGTGCCAGCAGTTTTAAGACTAGCGGGGTTAATGAGCAGTTCTTC.

This clone was recorded a few times. The rearrangement uses TRBV7-6 and TRBJ2-2; 8 nucleotides match TRBD1. Germline trimming cut 1 base from V and 4 bases from J; bases unmatched to any gene: 5. From germline, CDR1 is SGHVS and CDR2 FNYEAQ. This CDR3 contains 16 residues. CDR3 sequence reads: CASSLEDRAATGELFF. In DNA form, the CDR3 reads TGTGCCAGCAGCTTAGAGGACAGGGCAGCCACCGGGGAGCTGTTTTTT.

The chain joins TRBV29-1 to TRBJ1-3; no reliable D call. Trimming removed 6 bases at V and 4 bases at J, with 16 bases between. CDR3 size: 14 residues. CDR1 is SQVTM, CDR2 ANQGSEA, per germline. CDR3 region: CSVAGGREGNTIYF. CDR3 DNA: TGCAGCGTCGCGGGAGGGCGCGAGGGAAACACCATATATTTT.

This chain connects TRBV28 to TRBJ1-2, with 7 positions matching TRBD1. The germline gives CDR1 MDHEN, CDR2 SYDVKM. V lost 4 bases to trimming and J lost 8 bases; unmatched junction nucleotides: 4. This CDR3 region has 12 residues. CDR3: CASSSGTEGYTF. The CDR3 DNA reads TGTGCCAGCAGTTCGGGGACAGAGGGCTACACCTTC.

This chain connects TRBV6-6 to TRBJ1-1, with D possibly TRBD1 on 5 matching bases. Germline V gene lookup returns CDR1 MNHNY and CDR2 SVGAGI (reference sequence). This CDR3 is 15 amino acids long. The V end was cut by 4 bases, the J end by 0 bases, with 12 bases between. CDR3 region: CASSSLQGVNTEAFF. CDR3 nucleotides: TGTGCCAGCAGTTCTCTCCAGGGCGTGAACACTGAAGCTTTCTTT.

CDR3 bases: TGTGCCAGCAGGCGGGGTAAAGAGTTCTTC. Translated, it gives CASRRGKEFF. This chain connects TRBV5-4 to TRBJ2-1; possibly TRBD2 for D (6 bases). The CDR3 loop spans 10 amino acids. CDR1 and CDR2 from the germline V gene are SGHNT and YYREEE (reference sequence). Deletions cut 5 bases from V and 14 bases from J, with 11 bases between.

The CDR3 sequence is CASSIRWQSNYGYTF. CDR3 bases: TGTGCCAGTAGTATACGTTGGCAGTCTAACTATGGCTACACCTTC. The chain is built from TRBV19 and TRBJ1-2; D gene uncertain. Germline V gene lookup returns CDR1 LNHDA and CDR2 SQIVND (reference sequence). The V end was cut by 2 bases, the J end by 0 bases, with 10 bases between. The CDR3 contains 15 residues.

The chain joins TRBV19 to TRBJ2-2; TRBD1 agrees at 11 bases. V dropped 5 bases and J dropped 2; count of bases not matched to a gene: 4. CDR3 length: 16 amino acids. Germline CDR1 reads LNHDA; CDR2 reads SQIVND (reference sequence). The DNA of the CDR3 is TGTGCCAGTAGTTTTTGGACAGGGGGCAACACCGGGGAGCTGTTTTTT. This encodes CASSFWTGGNTGELFF.

This clone came up once. V and J are TRBV29-1 and TRBJ1-2; 8 nucleotides agree with TRBD1. J was trimmed by 3 bases and V by 3 bases; bases with no gene match: 6. The CDR3 consists of 14 residues. Germline CDR1 and CDR2: SQVTM and ANQGSEA. CDR3 sequence (DNA): TGCAGCGTTGATCTTCCAGGGGGCTACTATGGCTACACCTTC. It encodes CSVDLPGGYYGYTF.

This clone was picked up a small number of times. The chain employs TRBV29-1 and TRBJ1-2, with 12 bases that match TRBD1. This CDR3 has 15 residues. CDR1 SQVTM and CDR2 ANQGSEA come from the germline V gene. With V trimmed by 2 bases and J by 4 bases, 5 bases remained unmatched. CDR3: CSVEPWDRGLYGYTF. CDR3 sequence (DNA): TGCAGCGTTGAACCCTGGGACAGGGGGCTCTATGGCTACACCTTC.